These 13 T cell receptor beta chains were sequenced from one sample in a study of blood T cell repertoires in COVID-19. This table comes from immunoSEQ multiplex PCR, and its TCRdb copy is limited to in-frame clones, with some not included. The sample records about 240,000 clones, around four fifths being singletons. The sample consisted of peripheral blood. The receptors were gathered from a woman aged 80 or older with COVID-19, enrolled during active disease.

The chain is built from TRBV11-3 and TRBJ2-3, with D tentatively TRBD1 (5 bases). CDR3 size: 13 residues. Germline CDR1 and CDR2: SGHNT and YENEEA. The V gene lost 5 bases and the J gene lost 4 bases, with 10 bases spanning the gap. The CDR3 nucleotides read TGTGCCAGCAGCCGTATAGGGGCAGATACGCAGTATTTT. This codes for CASSRIGADTQYF.

This sequence joins TRBV12-3 or TRBV12-4 and TRBJ1-2; D remains ambiguous. Between the trimmed V and J ends, which lost 6 bases and 7 bases, there was a span of 9 bases. CDR3 length equals 11 residues. DNA of the CDR3: TGTGCCAGCAGGAGAGGGTTTGGCTACACCTTC. Translated, it gives CASRRGFGYTF.

The V and J genes are TRBV6-5 and TRBJ1-3, with D unclear. The ends were cut back, 6 bases at V and 3 bases at J, with 15 bases in the middle. The V gene's germline CDR1 is MNHEY and CDR2 SVGAGI. This CDR3 has 15 amino acids. Here the CDR3 reads CASRAPGIIGNTIYF. CDR3 DNA sequence: TGTGCCAGCAGGGCCCCCGGGATCATTGGAAACACCATATATTTT.

This clone was counted a few times. The V and J genes are TRBV7-2 and TRBJ2-1; 8 bases are a match to TRBD2. From germline, CDR1 is SGHTA and CDR2 FQGNSA. J was trimmed by 3 bases and V by 3 bases; bases with no gene match: 1. The CDR3 runs 14 residues. As DNA, the CDR3 is TGTGCCAGCAGCTTTAGCGGGAACTACAATGAGCAGTTCTTC. Its protein is CASSFSGNYNEQFF.

The V call is TRBV28, the J call TRBJ1-5, with 8 bases aligning to TRBD1. The CDR3 contains 15 residues. Trimming cost V 5 bases and J 0 bases; bases outside gene matches: 3. Germline CDR1 and CDR2: MDHEN and SYDVKM. The DNA of the CDR3 is TGTGCCAGCAGTCCGACAGGGGCTAGCAATCAGCCCCAGCATTTT. Protein: CASSPTGASNQPQHF.

The genes are TRBV19 and TRBJ1-5; 7 positions agree with TRBD1. After removal of 9 bases from V and 5 bases from J, the junction contained 13 bases not matched to a gene. The germline gives CDR1 LNHDA, CDR2 SQIVND (reference sequence). The CDR3 is 15 amino acids. This chain's CDR3 is CASADVRTGHQPQHF. The CDR3 DNA reads as TGTGCCAGCGCGGACGTTAGGACAGGCCATCAGCCCCAGCATTTT.

The V and J genes are TRBV5-8 and TRBJ1-1, with D tentatively TRBD1 (5 bases). The V end was cut by 3 bases, the J end by 4 bases, with 13 bases between. Germline V gene sequence: CDR1 SGHTS, CDR2 YDEGEE. The CDR3 extends over 14 amino acids. CDR3 in amino acids: CASSSTWGITEAFF. Written as DNA, the CDR3 is TGTGCCAGCAGCTCCACCTGGGGCATCACTGAAGCTTTCTTT.

The genes are TRBV18 and TRBJ2-1; D unresolved. Germline assignment: CDR1 KGHSH and CDR2 LQKENI. Trimming took 0 bases from V and 1 from J, leaving 7 bases between them. The CDR3 has 15 residues. The CDR3 sequence is CASSPPPGSYNEQFF. The CDR3 DNA reads as TGTGCCAGCTCACCACCGCCCGGGTCCTACAATGAGCAGTTCTTC.

The chain employs TRBV5-1 and TRBJ2-7, with TRBD2 matching over 7 bases. J gave up 2 bases and V 0 bases, and 5 bases lay outside the gene matches. CDR3 length equals 15 residues. Germline lookup yields CDR1 SGHRS and CDR2 YFSETQ. The DNA of the CDR3 is TGCGCCAGCAGCTTGGCAAGCGGGGCCACCTACGAGCAGTACTTC. Residues: CASSLASGATYEQYF. Full variable domain (missing parts from reference TRBV5-1 and TRBJ2-7): KAGVTQTPRYLIKTRGQQVTLSCSPISGHRSVSWYQQTPGQGLQFLFEYFSETQRNKGNFPGRFSGRQFSNSRSEMNVSTLELGDSALYLCASSLASGATYEQYFGPGTRLTVT.

In its sample, this clone was seen once. The chain is built from TRBV2 and TRBJ1-2; no clear D. Germline loops: CDR1 SNHLY, CDR2 FYNNEI. Trimming pared 5 bases from V and 8 bases from J, leaving 12 bases between. The CDR3 length is 12 residues. The CDR3 DNA reads TGTGCCAGCAGTCCCACAAGTATCGGCTACACCTTC. Its protein product is CASSPTSIGYTF. The full variable domain, completed using reference TRBV2 and TRBJ1-2, is EPEVTQTPSHQVTQMGQEVILRCVPISNHLYFYWYRQILGQKVEFLVSFYNNEISEKSEIFDDQFSVERPDGSNFTLKIRSTKLEDSAMYFCASSPTSIGYTFGSGTRLTVV.

This clone was detected once. The chain has TRBV7-2 and TRBJ1-6; TRBD1 agrees at 7 bases. The ends lost 5 bases at V and 7 bases at J; junction bases unmatched: 5. In germline, CDR1 is SGHTA, CDR2 FQGNSA. The CDR3 totals 14 residues. The CDR3 reads CASSLGTVNSPLHF. The DNA for the CDR3 is TGTGCCAGCAGCCTAGGGACAGTGAATTCACCCCTCCACTTT.

This clone was observed at least ten times. The V and J genes are TRBV29-1 and TRBJ2-7; 8 bases are shared with TRBD1. Germline V gene sequence: CDR1 SQVTM, CDR2 ANQGSEA. With 3 bases clipped from V and 5 bases from J, the junction kept 6 bases outside the gene matches. CDR3 length: 13 amino acids. CDR3 sequence reads: CSVDQGAGNEQYF. As DNA, the CDR3 is TGCAGCGTTGATCAGGGGGCGGGAAACGAGCAGTACTTC.

The rearrangement uses TRBV5-1 and TRBJ2-2, with no clear D. The CDR3 runs 16 residues. The V gene lost 0 bases and the J gene lost 0 bases, with 9 bases spanning the gap. CDR1 SGHRS and CDR2 YFSETQ come from the germline V gene. CDR3 coding DNA: TGCGCCAGCAGCTTGGATCCAGGCCCGAACACCGGGGAGCTGTTTTTT. Translating gives CASSLDPGPNTGELFF.